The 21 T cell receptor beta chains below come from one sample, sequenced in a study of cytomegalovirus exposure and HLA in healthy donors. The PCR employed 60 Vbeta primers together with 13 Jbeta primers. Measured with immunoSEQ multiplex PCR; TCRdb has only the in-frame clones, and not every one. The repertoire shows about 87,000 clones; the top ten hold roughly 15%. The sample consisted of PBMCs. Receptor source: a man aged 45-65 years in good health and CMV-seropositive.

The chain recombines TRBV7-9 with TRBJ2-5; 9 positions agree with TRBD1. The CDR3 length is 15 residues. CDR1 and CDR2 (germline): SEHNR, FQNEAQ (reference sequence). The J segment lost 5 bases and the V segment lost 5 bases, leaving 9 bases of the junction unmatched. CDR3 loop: CASSEGTGMGETQYF. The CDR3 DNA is TGTGCCAGCAGCGAAGGGACAGGGATGGGGGAGACCCAGTACTTC.

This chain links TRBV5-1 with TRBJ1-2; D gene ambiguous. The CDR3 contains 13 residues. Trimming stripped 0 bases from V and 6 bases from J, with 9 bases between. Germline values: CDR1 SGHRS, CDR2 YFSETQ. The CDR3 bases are TGCGCCAGCAGCTTGGTAGTTCACGATGGCTACACCTTC. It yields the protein CASSLVVHDGYTF.

The CDR3 region is CASSQDRQVRSNEKLFF. CDR3 nucleotides: TGCGCCAGCAGCCAAGATAGACAGGTCCGATCTAATGAAAAACTGTTTTTT. The chain joins TRBV4-1 to TRBJ1-4, with D possibly TRBD1 on 6 matching bases. Trimming left V 0 bases short and J 3 bases short, with 14 bases between. CDR1 and CDR2 (germline): MGHRA, YSYEKL. The CDR3 is made up of 17 amino acids.

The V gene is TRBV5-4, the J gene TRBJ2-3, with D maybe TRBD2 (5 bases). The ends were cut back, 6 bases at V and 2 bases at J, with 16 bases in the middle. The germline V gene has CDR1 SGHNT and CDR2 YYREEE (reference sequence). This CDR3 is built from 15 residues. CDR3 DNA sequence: TGTGCCAGCAAAAAACCGGGGAGCGCCACAGATACGCAGTATTTT. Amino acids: CASKKPGSATDTQYF.

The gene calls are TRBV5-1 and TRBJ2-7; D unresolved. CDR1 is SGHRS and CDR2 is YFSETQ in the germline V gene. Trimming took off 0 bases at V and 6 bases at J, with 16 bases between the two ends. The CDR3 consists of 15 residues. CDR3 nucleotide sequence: TGCGCCAGCAGCTTGGCGGTTGGTGGGCAGTTCGAGCAGTACGTC. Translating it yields CASSLAVGGQFEQYV.

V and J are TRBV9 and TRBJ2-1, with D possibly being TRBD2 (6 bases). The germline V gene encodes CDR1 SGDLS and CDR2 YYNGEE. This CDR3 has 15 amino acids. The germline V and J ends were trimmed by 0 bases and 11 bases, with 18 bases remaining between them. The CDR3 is CASSVGVGSWTKQFF. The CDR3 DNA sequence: TGTGCCAGCAGCGTAGGGGTGGGATCCTGGACTAAGCAGTTCTTC.

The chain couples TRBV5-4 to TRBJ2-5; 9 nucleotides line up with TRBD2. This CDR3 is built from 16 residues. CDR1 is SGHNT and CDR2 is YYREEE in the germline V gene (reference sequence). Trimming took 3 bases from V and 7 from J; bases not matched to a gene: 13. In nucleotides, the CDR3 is TGTGCCAGCAGCTGGGGGGGACTAGCCGAGCAGGGGACCCAGTACTTC. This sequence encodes CASSWGGLAEQGTQYF. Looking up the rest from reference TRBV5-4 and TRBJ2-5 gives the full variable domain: ETGVTQSPTHLIKTRGQQVTLRCSSQSGHNTVSWYQQALGQGPQFIFQYYREEENGRGNFPPRFSGLQFPNYSSELNVNALELDDSALYLCASSWGGLAEQGTQYFGPGTRLLVL.

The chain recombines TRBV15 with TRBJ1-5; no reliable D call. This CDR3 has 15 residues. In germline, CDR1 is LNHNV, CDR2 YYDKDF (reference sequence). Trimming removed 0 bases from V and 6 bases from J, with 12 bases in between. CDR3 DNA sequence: TGTGCCACCAGCAGAGATCGGGCAGGAGGTCAGCCCCAGCATTTT. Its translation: CATSRDRAGGQPQHF.

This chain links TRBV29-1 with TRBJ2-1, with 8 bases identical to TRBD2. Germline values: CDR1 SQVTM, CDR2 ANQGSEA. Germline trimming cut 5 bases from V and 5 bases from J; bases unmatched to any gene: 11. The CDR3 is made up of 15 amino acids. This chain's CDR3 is CSVQRLATHDNEQFF. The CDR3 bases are TGCAGCGTTCAACGACTAGCGACCCACGACAATGAGCAGTTCTTC.

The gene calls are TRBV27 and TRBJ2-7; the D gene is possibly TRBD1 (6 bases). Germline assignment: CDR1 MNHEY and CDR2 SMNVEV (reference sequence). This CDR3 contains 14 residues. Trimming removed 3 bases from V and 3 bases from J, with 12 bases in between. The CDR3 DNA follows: TGTGCCAGCAGTTTCGGAGACAGGCTCTACGAGCAGTACTTC. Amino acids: CASSFGDRLYEQYF.

CDR3 sequence reads: CASGATGGYQETQYF. The DNA for the CDR3 is TGTGCTAGCGGGGCCACTGGGGGCTACCAAGAGACCCAGTACTTC. This chain uses TRBV7-7 with TRBJ2-5, with 8 bases identical to TRBD2. The CDR3 extends over 15 amino acids. Germline V lookup: CDR1 SSHAT, CDR2 FNYEAQ (reference sequence).

The CDR3 sequence: CASSLLSVNMNTEAFF. The CDR3 DNA sequence: TGTGCCAGCAGCTTATTGAGCGTGAACATGAACACTGAAGCTTTCTTT. V and J are TRBV7-2 and TRBJ1-1; D remains unclear. Trimming left V 2 bases short and J 0 bases short, with 13 bases between. The CDR3 totals 16 residues. Germline lookup yields CDR1 SGHTA and CDR2 FQGNSA.

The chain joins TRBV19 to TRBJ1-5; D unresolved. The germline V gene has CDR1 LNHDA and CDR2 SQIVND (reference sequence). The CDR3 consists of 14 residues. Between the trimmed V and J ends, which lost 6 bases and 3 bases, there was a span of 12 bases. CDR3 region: CASRVRGLNQPQHF. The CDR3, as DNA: TGTGCCAGTAGGGTACGGGGTCTCAATCAGCCCCAGCATTTT.

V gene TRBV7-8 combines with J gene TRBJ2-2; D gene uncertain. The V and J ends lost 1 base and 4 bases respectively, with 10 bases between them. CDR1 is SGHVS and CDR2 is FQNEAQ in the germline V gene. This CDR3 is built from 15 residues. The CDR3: CASSLGQVTTGELFF. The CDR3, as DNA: TGTGCCAGCAGCTTAGGGCAGGTGACCACCGGGGAGCTGTTTTTT. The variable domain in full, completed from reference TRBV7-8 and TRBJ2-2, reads GAGVSQSPRYKVAKRGQDVALRCDPISGHVSLFWYQQALGQGPEFLTYFQNEAQLDKSGLPSDRFFAERPEGSVSTLKIQRTQQEDSAVYLCASSLGQVTTGELFFGEGSRLTVL.

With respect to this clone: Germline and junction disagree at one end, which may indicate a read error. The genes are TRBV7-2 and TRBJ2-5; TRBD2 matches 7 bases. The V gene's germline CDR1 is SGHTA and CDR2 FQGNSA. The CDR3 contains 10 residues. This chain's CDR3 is CASSLAEPHF. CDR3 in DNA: TGTGCCAGCAGCCTAGCGGAGCCTCACTTC.

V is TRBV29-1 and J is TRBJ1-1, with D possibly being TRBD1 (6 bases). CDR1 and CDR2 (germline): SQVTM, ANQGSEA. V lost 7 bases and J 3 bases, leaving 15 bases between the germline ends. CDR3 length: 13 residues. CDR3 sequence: CSGSQGRDTEAFF. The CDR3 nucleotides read TGCAGCGGCTCACAGGGTCGTGACACTGAAGCTTTCTTT.

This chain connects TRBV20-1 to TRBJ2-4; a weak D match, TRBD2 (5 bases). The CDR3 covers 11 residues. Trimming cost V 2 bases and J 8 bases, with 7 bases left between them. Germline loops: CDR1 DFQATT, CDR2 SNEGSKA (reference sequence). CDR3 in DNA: TGCAGTGCTAGAATGCGGGACATTCAGTACTTC. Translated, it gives CSARMRDIQYF.

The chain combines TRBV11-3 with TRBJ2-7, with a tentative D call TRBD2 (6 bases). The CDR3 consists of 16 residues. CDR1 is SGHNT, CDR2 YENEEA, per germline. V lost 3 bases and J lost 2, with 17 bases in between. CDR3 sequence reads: CASSLDGEDSTYEQYV. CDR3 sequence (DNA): TGTGCCAGCAGCTTGGACGGGGAGGATTCCACCTACGAGCAGTACGTC.

The CDR3: CAWSSGTGSYEQYF. The CDR3, as DNA: TGTGCCTGGAGTTCCGGGACAGGGTCCTACGAGCAGTACTTC. The chain combines TRBV30 with TRBJ2-7; 9 bases align to TRBD1. The CDR3 has 14 residues. Per the germline V gene, CDR1 is GTSNPN and CDR2 is SVGIG (reference sequence). V shed 2 bases and J 1 base; nucleotides not matched to a gene: 3.

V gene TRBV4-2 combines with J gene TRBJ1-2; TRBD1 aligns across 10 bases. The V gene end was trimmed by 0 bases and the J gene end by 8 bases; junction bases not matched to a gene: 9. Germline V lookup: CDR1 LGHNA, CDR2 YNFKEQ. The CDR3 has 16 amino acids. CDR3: CASSQDRGDRGAGYTF. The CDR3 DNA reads TGTGCCAGCAGCCAAGATCGGGGGGACAGGGGTGCAGGCTACACCTTC.

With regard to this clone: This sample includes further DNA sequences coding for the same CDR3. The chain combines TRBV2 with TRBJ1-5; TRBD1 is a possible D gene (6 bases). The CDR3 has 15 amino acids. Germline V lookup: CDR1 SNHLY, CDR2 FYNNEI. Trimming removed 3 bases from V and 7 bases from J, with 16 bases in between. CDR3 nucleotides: TGTGCCAGCAGTGACCGGACAGTTTCTCAGCAGCCCCAGCATTTT. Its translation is CASSDRTVSQQPQHF.